The 4 T cell receptor beta chains below were found in one sample sequenced in a study of blood T cell repertoires in COVID-19. This table comes from immunoSEQ multiplex PCR, and its TCRdb copy is limited to in-frame clones, with some not included. The sample consists of 45,000 to 65,000 clones, just over 85% of them appearing once. The sequencing input was peripheral blood. The source is a man older than 75 with active COVID-19.

This chain joins TRBV2 and TRBJ2-3; the D gene is possibly TRBD1 (6 bases). CDR1 is SNHLY, CDR2 FYNNEI, per germline. The CDR3 runs 14 residues. Trimming took off 7 bases at V and 1 base at J, with 12 bases between the two ends. CDR3 sequence: CASTSGVGTDTQYF. The CDR3 coding sequence is TGTGCCAGCACATCAGGGGTGGGCACAGATACGCAGTATTTT.

V usage is TRBV6-5 and J usage is TRBJ2-7; 8 nucleotides line up with TRBD1. The CDR3 contains 13 residues. CDR1 MNHEY and CDR2 SVGAGI come from the germline V gene. J gave up 2 bases and V 6 bases, and 3 bases lay outside the gene matches. CDR3 in amino acids: CASRPGQAYEQYF. CDR3 bases: TGTGCCAGCAGGCCGGGACAGGCCTACGAGCAGTACTTC.

The chain uses TRBV7-2 and TRBJ2-1; unclear D gene. From germline, CDR1 is SGHTA and CDR2 FQGNSA. The CDR3 has 15 amino acids. The germline V and J ends were trimmed by 5 bases and 2 bases, with 13 bases remaining between them. CDR3 DNA: TGTGCCAGCAGCCCCCGCTCAGAACCCTACAATGAGCAGTTCTTC. Its translation: CASSPRSEPYNEQFF.

The CDR3 DNA sequence: TGTGCCAGCAGCATTTCCCGGGGAGCCGGGGCCCAGTACTTC. Translated: CASSISRGAGAQYF. V and J are TRBV7-2 and TRBJ2-5, with D perhaps TRBD2 (5 bases). CDR1 is SGHTA, CDR2 FQGNSA, per germline. The CDR3 covers 14 residues. V lost 5 bases, J lost 9 bases, and 19 bases lay in between.